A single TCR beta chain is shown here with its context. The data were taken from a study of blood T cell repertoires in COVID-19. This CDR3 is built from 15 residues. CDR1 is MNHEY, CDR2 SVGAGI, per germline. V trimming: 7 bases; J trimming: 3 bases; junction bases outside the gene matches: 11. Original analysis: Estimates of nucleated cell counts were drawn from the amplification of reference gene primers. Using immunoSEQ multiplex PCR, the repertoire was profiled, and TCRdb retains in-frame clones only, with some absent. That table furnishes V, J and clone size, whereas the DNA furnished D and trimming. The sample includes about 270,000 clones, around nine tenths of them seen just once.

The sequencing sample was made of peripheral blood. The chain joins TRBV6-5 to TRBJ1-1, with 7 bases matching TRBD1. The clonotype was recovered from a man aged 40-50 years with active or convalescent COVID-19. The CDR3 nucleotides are TGTGCCAGCAAAAGGGGACAGTGGGTTGACACTGAAGCTTTCTTT. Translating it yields CASKRGQWVDTEAFF.